This entry describes one T cell receptor beta chain. The source of the sample is a study of blood T cell repertoires in COVID-19. Study overall: T cells, B-cell-depleted T cells, or PBMCs supplied cDNA or gDNA.

Original handling: Estimation of nucleated cell counts was performed using reference gene primer amplification. Profiling relied on immunoSEQ multiplex PCR, and the TCRdb table lists in-frame clones only, not all of them. V and J calls and clone size come straight from that table; D and trimming were deduced from the DNA. The table has around 150,000 clones, 65% to 85% seen once. The TCR was taken from a man aged 55 to 70 with active or convalescent COVID-19. Sequencing was carried out using peripheral blood.

For the CDR3, the DNA is TGTGCCAGCAGCCAAGATCCGCAGGGCCAAGAGACCCAGTACTTC. Translating gives CASSQDPQGQETQYF. The V call is TRBV3-1 (or the pseudogene TRBV3-2), the J call TRBJ2-5, with D tentatively TRBD1 (5 bases). The CDR3 runs to 15 residues. Trimming took off 0 bases at V and 1 base at J, with 9 bases between the two ends. The germline gives CDR1 LGHDT, CDR2 YNNKEL (reference sequence).